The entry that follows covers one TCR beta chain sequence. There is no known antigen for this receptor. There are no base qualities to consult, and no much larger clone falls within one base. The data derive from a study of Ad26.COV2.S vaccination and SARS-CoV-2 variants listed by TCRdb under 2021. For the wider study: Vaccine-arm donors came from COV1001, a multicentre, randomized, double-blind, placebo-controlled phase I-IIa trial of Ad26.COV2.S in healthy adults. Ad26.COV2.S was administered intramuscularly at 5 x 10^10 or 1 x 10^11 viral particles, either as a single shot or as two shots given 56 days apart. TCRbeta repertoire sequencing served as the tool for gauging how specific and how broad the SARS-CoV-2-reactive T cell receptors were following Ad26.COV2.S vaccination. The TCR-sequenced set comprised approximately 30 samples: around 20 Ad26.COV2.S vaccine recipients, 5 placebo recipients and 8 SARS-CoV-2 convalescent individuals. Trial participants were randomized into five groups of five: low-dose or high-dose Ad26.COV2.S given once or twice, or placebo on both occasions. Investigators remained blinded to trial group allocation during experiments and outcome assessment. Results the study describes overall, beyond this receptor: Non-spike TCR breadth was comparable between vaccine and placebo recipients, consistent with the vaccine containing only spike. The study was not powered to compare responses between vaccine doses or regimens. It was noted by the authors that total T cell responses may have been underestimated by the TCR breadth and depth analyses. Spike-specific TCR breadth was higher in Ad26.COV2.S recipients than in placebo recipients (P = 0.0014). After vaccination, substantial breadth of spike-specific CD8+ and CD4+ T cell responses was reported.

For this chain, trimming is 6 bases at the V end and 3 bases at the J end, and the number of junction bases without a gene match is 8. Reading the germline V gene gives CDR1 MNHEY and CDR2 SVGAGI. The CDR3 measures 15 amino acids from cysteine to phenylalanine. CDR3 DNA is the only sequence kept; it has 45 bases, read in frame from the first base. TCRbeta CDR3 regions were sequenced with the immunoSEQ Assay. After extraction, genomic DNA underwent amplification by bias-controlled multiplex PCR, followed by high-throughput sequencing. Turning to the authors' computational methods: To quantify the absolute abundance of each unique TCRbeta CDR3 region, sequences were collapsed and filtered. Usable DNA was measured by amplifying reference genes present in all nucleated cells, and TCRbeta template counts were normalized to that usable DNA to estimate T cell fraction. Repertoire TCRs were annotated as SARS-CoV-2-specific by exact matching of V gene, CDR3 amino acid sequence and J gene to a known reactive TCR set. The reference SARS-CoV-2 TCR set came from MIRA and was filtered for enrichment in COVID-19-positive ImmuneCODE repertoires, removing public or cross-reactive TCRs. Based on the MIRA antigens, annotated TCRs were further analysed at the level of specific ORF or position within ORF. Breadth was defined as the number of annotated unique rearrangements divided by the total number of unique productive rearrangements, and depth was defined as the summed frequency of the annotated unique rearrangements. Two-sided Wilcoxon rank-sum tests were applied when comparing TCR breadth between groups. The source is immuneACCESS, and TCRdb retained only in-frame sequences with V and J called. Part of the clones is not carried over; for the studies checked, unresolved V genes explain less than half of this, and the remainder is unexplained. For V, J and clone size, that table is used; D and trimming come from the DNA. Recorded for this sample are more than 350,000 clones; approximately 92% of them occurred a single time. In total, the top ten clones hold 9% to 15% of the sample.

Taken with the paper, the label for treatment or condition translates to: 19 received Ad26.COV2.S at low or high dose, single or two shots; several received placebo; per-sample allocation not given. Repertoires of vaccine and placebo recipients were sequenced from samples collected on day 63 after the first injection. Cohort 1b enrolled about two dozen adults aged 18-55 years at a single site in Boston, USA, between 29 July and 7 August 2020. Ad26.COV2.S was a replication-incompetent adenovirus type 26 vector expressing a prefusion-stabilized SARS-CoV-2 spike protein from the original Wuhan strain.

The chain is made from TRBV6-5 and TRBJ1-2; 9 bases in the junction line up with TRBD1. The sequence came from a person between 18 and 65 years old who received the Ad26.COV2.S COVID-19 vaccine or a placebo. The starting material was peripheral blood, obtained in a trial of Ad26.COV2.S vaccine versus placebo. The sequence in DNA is TGTGCCAGCAGCCAAACAGGGGGCGCGCACTATGGCTACACCTTC. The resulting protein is CASSQTGGAHYGYTF.